This is a list of T cell receptor beta chains from one sample in a study of human T cells and chemical hapten exposure. TCRdb recomputed calls from the RACE reads with MiXCR, one row per CDR3 protein. The sample holds some 350,000 distinct CDR3 sequences, about 6% seen once. The specimen was whole blood, collected in connection with sensitization to the hapten diphenylcyclopropenone (DPC). The receptors derive from a woman aged 18-35 years with alopecia areata. Some clones in this sample may be carry-over from other donors' samples. Both conserved end residues are part of each CDR3. The D gene is left open where the match is weak. Clone size is given for some rows only: seen once, a few or many times, or a class if the clone is expanded.

j_call clone_size v_call d_call cdr3_nt cdr3_aa
TRBJ1-2 few TRBV29-1 NA TGCAGCGTTGCAGAGGGGAGGGGTAACTATGGCTACACCTTC CSVAEGRGNYGYTF
TRBJ1-2 NA TRBV6-5 NA TGTGCCAGCAGTCCCCGGTCCAGGGGCAACTATGGCTACACCTTC CASSPRSRGNYGYTF
TRBJ1-6 NA TRBV6-2/TRBV6-3 NA TGTGCCAGCAGTTACCTCCCGCGCCAGAATTCACCCCTCCACTTT CASSYLPRQNSPLHF
TRBJ2-3 many TRBV7-9 NA TGTGCCAGCAGCTTCAGGGTACTAGGTGCAGATACGCAGTATTTT CASSFRVLGADTQYF
TRBJ1-2 many TRBV5-4 NA TGTGCCAGCAGCCTAGACAGTCTGGATGGCTACACCTTC CASSLDSLDGYTF
TRBJ2-5 NA TRBV29-1 TRBD1 TGCAGCGTTGAGACGGGGACAGGGGATCCAGAGACCCAGTACTTC CSVETGTGDPETQYF
TRBJ1-2 many TRBV7-2 TRBD1 TGTGCCAGCAGCCCCGGGACAGGGTCGGGCTATGGCTACACCTTC CASSPGTGSGYGYTF
TRBJ2-7 many TRBV10-3 NA TGTGCCATCAGGGACAGTCTCTACGAGCAGTACTTC CAIRDSLYEQYF
TRBJ1-2 medium-sized TRBV5-6 NA TGTGCCAGCAGCTCCGGGAACTATGGCTACACCTTC CASSSGNYGYTF
TRBJ1-1 many TRBV5-6 NA TGTGCCAGCAGCTTTCCACAGGGCGAGTCTGAGACTGAAGCTTTCTTT CASSFPQGESETEAFF
TRBJ1-2 many TRBV7-2 NA TGTGCCAGCAGCGTAAACGAAGGCAGTTGGAATGGCTACACCTTC CASSVNEGSWNGYTF
TRBJ2-5 NA TRBV27 TRBD1 TGTGCCAGCCGCCTAGACAGGGGGCGAAAAGAGACCCAGTACTTC CASRLDRGRKETQYF
TRBJ2-3 few TRBV20-1 TRBD2 TGCAGTGCTACCCGACTAGCGGGGGTTCTCACAGATACGCAGTATTTT CSATRLAGVLTDTQYF
TRBJ1-5 many TRBV12-5 NA TGTGCTAGTGGTTTACATCGATTGAGGGCCGGGACATCCCATAGCAATCAGCCCCAGCATTTT CASGLHRLRAGTSHSNQPQHF
TRBJ2-3 NA TRBV6-1 TRBD1 TGTGCCAGCAGTGTAAAGACAGGGGGCTATGATGGTACGCAGTATTTT CASSVKTGGYDGTQYF
TRBJ1-5 few TRBV10-3 NA TGTGCCACGGGGGGGGACGTAAAATCCCATCAGCCCCAGCATTTT CATGGDVKSHQPQHF
TRBJ2-2 NA TRBV3-1 NA TGTGCCAGCAGCTCTAGGCCCACGCAACTAATGACCGGGGAGCTGTTTTTT CASSSRPTQLMTGELFF
TRBJ2-1 few TRBV29-1 TRBD1 TGCAGCGTTAAGTCACAGGGGCTCAGGAACAATGAGCAGTTCTTC CSVKSQGLRNNEQFF
TRBJ2-2 many TRBV7-9 NA TGTGCCAGCAGCTTAGCGCCCCTTACCGGGGAGCTGTTTTTT CASSLAPLTGELFF
TRBJ2-2 NA TRBV6-4 NA TGTGCCAGCAGTGTCGATGGGGAAGACGGGGAGCTGTTTTTT CASSVDGEDGELFF
TRBJ1-1 NA TRBV6-5 TRBD1 TGTGCCAGCAGTCCGACACCTGGACAGGGGGTCACTGAAGCTTTCTTT CASSPTPGQGVTEAFF
TRBJ2-3 many TRBV6-5 TRBD2 TGTGCCAGCAGTTCGACTAGCGGGGCAGATACGCAGTATTTT CASSSTSGADTQYF
TRBJ2-7 NA TRBV25-1 TRBD1 TGTGCCAGCAGTAGGGACAGGGACCGCTACGAGCAGTACTTC CASSRDRDRYEQYF
TRBJ2-1 NA TRBV6-6 TRBD1 TGTGCCAGCAGTTACTCCGGGACAGCTAACAATGAGCAGTTCTTC CASSYSGTANNEQFF
TRBJ2-6 few TRBV12-3/TRBV12-4 NA TGTGCCAGCAGTGCAACAACACCGGGACGGCTCTCTGGGGCCAACGTCCTGACTTTC CASSATTPGRLSGANVLTF
TRBJ2-1 many TRBV14 NA TGTGCCAGCAGCCAAGCCACCCGTGCTAGGCACCACTACAATGAGCAGTTCTTC CASSQATRARHHYNEQFF
TRBJ2-7 few TRBV6-2/TRBV6-3 TRBD1 TGTGCCAGCAGTTACTTGAGGACAGGGACCGACGAGCAGTACTTC CASSYLRTGTDEQYF
TRBJ2-7 many TRBV28 TRBD1 TGTGCCAGCACCCAGGGGGCGGACGACGAGCAGTACTTC CASTQGADDEQYF